This is a list of T cell receptor beta chains from one sample in a study of blood T cells in healthy people across ages. MiXCR was run by TCRdb on the 5' RACE reads, yielding one entry per CDR3 protein. The sample records about 1.4 million distinct CDR3 sequences, around 55% being singletons. The sample comprised blood. Receptor source: a man aged 18 to 29 in good health. Both conserved end residues are part of each CDR3. Fields, in order: clone size, J gene, V gene, D gene, CDR3 DNA, CDR3 protein. A D gene is named only where the DNA matches it firmly. Clone size, where shown, is once, few, many, or a class for clones that have expanded.

>NA|TRBJ2-7|TRBV20-1|TRBD2
TGCAGTGCTAGAGAAACTAGCGGGGGGAACTACGAGCAGTACTTC
CSARETSGGNYEQYF
>many|TRBJ2-3|TRBV12-3/TRBV12-4|NA
TGTGCCAGCAGCTTATACACAGATACGCAGTATTTT
CASSLYTDTQYF
>few|TRBJ2-7|TRBV7-9|TRBD1
TGTGCCAGCAGCTCCCCTTTACGGACAGGGTCCCTCGAGCAGTACTTC
CASSSPLRTGSLEQYF
>NA|TRBJ2-7|TRBV10-3|NA
TGTGCCATCAAGGGGATCGACTACGAGCAGTACTTC
CAIKGIDYEQYF
>NA|TRBJ2-1|TRBV20-1|NA
TGCAGTGCTAGAGATGAAGGCGACAATGAGCAGTTCTTC
CSARDEGDNEQFF
>NA|TRBJ1-1|TRBV3-1|NA
TGTGCCAGCAGCCAAGACTTTGCGACTGAAGCTTTCTTT
CASSQDFATEAFF
>NA|TRBJ2-1|TRBV2|TRBD1
TGTGCCAGCAGTGTGCTAAGGGGGCAAGGGAATGAGCAGTTCTTC
CASSVLRGQGNEQFF
>NA|TRBJ2-2|TRBV7-9|NA
TGTGCCAGCAGCTTACTCTCGGCAGGGTCGAATCCCGGGGAGCTGTTTTTT
CASSLLSAGSNPGELFF
>NA|TRBJ2-5|TRBV5-1|NA
TGCGCCAGCAAACGGGGGTACCAAGAGACCCAGTACTTC
CASKRGYQETQYF
>few|TRBJ1-2|TRBV9|NA
TGTGCCAGCAGCCCCTTCGTGGACAGCTCAGGCTACACCTTC
CASSPFVDSSGYTF